The next 18 T cell receptor beta chains were all read from a single sample in a study of cytomegalovirus exposure and HLA in healthy donors. PCR involved 60 Vbeta and 13 Jbeta primers. Clones were read by immunoSEQ multiplex PCR, and TCRdb kept only the in-frame ones, dropping some. This table holds about 190,000 clones, roughly 80% found once. What was sequenced was PBMCs. These receptors originate from a man in his forties or fifties in good health and CMV-seropositive.

This sequence joins TRBV6-1 and TRBJ1-6; D gene uncertain. V was trimmed by 4 bases and J by 6 bases, leaving 10 bases between them. Germline CDR1 MNHNS, CDR2 SASEGT. This CDR3 is 14 amino acids long. Here the CDR3 DNA reads TGTGCCAGCAGTGTTAGCGGAATTAATTCACCCCTCCACTTT. Amino acid sequence: CASSVSGINSPLHF.

The V gene is TRBV19, the J gene TRBJ1-5; weak D call: TRBD1 (5 bases). The germline gives CDR1 LNHDA, CDR2 SQIVND (reference sequence). This CDR3 contains 15 residues. Trimming took off 1 base at V and 1 base at J, with 8 bases between the two ends. The DNA of the CDR3 is TGTGCCAGTAGTATAGCCAGGGTGAGCAATCAGCCCCAGCATTTT. Its translation: CASSIARVSNQPQHF.

The rearrangement uses TRBV6-1 and TRBJ1-1; D unclear. CDR3 length: 13 residues. Trimming left V 4 bases short and J 7 bases short, with 13 bases between. CDR1 and CDR2 (germline): MNHNS, SASEGT. The CDR3 nucleotides are TGTGCCAGCAGTGTCGAGGGTCTCGGTGAAGCTTTCTTT. Its protein is CASSVEGLGEAFF.

The chain couples TRBV5-1 to TRBJ2-1, with a weak D call TRBD1 (6 bases). The CDR3 spans 16 residues. Germline CDR1 reads SGHRS; CDR2 reads YFSETQ. V gave up 0 bases and J gave up 1 base, with 11 bases separating them. CDR3 nucleotides: TGCGCCAGCAGCTTGGTACAGGGCTGGTCCTACAATGAGCAGTTCTTC. It yields the protein CASSLVQGWSYNEQFF.

J is TRBJ2-3 and V is TRBV10-3, with D perhaps TRBD1 (7 bases). In germline, CDR1 is ENHRY, CDR2 SYGVKD. This CDR3 is built from 14 residues. V shed 7 bases and J shed 3 bases, with 14 bases lying between them. The CDR3 sequence: CAINPRGETDTQYF. The CDR3 DNA is TGTGCCATCAACCCCAGGGGGGAAACAGATACGCAGTATTTT.

This clone was observed a few times. The chain carries TRBV5-1 and TRBJ2-3, with TRBD2 matching 8 bases. The ends lost 0 bases at V and 2 bases at J; junction bases unmatched: 5. Germline-derived CDR1 and CDR2 are SGHRS and YFSETQ. The CDR3 loop spans 16 amino acids. CDR3: CASSLGGGRFTDTQYF. The CDR3 DNA reads TGCGCCAGCAGCTTGGGCGGGGGGCGCTTCACAGATACGCAGTATTTT.

The gene calls are TRBV10-3 and TRBJ2-1; perhaps TRBD1 as D (5 bases). Trimming shortened V by 7 bases and J by 6 bases, and 13 bases separated the two germline ends. Per germline, CDR1 ENHRY and CDR2 SYGVKD. This CDR3 has 13 residues. CDR3 sequence: CAIINQGSNEQFF. The CDR3 region has the DNA TGTGCCATCATTAACCAGGGTAGCAATGAGCAGTTCTTC.

This chain links TRBV5-6 with TRBJ2-1, with a weak D call TRBD1 (6 bases). The CDR3 runs to 16 residues. V lost 0 bases and J 4 bases, leaving 14 bases between the germline ends. CDR1 SGHDT and CDR2 YYEEEE come from the germline V gene. This CDR3 is CASSLASGASYNEQFF. The CDR3 bases are TGTGCCAGCAGCTTGGCATCAGGGGCTTCTTACAATGAGCAGTTCTTC.

The chain couples TRBV7-9 to TRBJ1-4; D not resolved. V was pared by 5 bases and J by 4 bases, with 14 bases between. Germline assignment: CDR1 SEHNR and CDR2 FQNEAQ (reference sequence). CDR3 length: 15 amino acids. The CDR3 loop reads CASSPGLQLNEKLFF. The CDR3 DNA sequence: TGTGCCAGCAGCCCCGGACTTCAACTTAATGAAAAACTGTTTTTT.

J is TRBJ1-5 and V is TRBV15; TRBD1 agrees at 7 bases. The CDR3 spans 15 residues. The trim removed 5 bases at V and 4 bases at J, leaving 8 bases unmatched. Germline assignment: CDR1 LNHNV and CDR2 YYDKDF (reference sequence). This CDR3 reads CATSPRQGRNQPQHF. In nucleotides, the CDR3 is TGTGCCACCAGCCCTCGACAGGGTAGAAATCAGCCCCAGCATTTT.

CDR3 amino acids: CASSESGTGSTDTQYF. In DNA, the CDR3 is TGCGCCAGCAGTGAATCCGGGACAGGGAGCACAGATACGCAGTATTTT. The rearrangement uses TRBV10-1 and TRBJ2-3, with 9 bases matching TRBD1. The CDR3 runs to 16 residues. The germline V gene has CDR1 WNHNN and CDR2 SYGVQD (reference sequence). V trimming: 3 bases; J trimming: 0 bases; junction bases outside the gene matches: 4.

This chain joins TRBV5-4 and TRBJ2-6, with D perhaps matching TRBD2 (5 bases). The CDR3 consists of 18 residues. The germline V gene encodes CDR1 SGHNT and CDR2 YYREEE (reference sequence). Deletions cut 2 bases from V and 1 base from J, with 16 bases between. CDR3 region: CASSLVTGSPSGANVLTF. The CDR3, as DNA: TGTGCCAGCAGCTTAGTGACGGGGTCGCCTTCTGGGGCCAACGTCCTGACTTTC. Combining the CDR3 with reference TRBV5-4 and TRBJ2-6 gives the whole variable domain ETGVTQSPTHLIKTRGQQVTLRCSSQSGHNTVSWYQQALGQGPQFIFQYYREEENGRGNFPPRFSGLQFPNYSSELNVNALELDDSALYLCASSLVTGSPSGANVLTFGAGSRLTVL.

This chain uses TRBV6-1 with TRBJ2-1; a weak D match, TRBD2 (5 bases). CDR3 length: 15 residues. In germline, CDR1 is MNHNS, CDR2 SASEGT. V was cut by 1 base and J by 4 bases, with 11 bases left in between. CDR3 in amino acids: CASSEGPAVYNEQFF. CDR3 sequence (DNA): TGTGCCAGCAGTGAAGGTCCAGCGGTATACAATGAGCAGTTCTTC.

This clone has just a few counts. CDR3 nucleotides: TGTGCCAGTAGTACCCGGGAAAGCTCTGGAAACACCATATATTTT. It codes for CASSTRESSGNTIYF. This chain connects TRBV19 to TRBJ1-3; D remains unclear. The CDR3 covers 15 residues. Trimming cost V 4 bases and J 0 bases, with 10 bases left between them. Germline lookup yields CDR1 LNHDA and CDR2 SQIVND (reference sequence).

This chain's CDR3 is CASSPDSSYEQYF. CDR3 in DNA: TGTGCCAGCAGCCCTGACAGCTCCTACGAGCAGTACTTC. The chain links TRBV6-6 to TRBJ2-7, with TRBD1 as a possible D gene (5 bases). V was clipped by 6 bases and J by 0 bases, with 9 bases between them. Looked up from germline, CDR1 is MNHNY and CDR2 is SVGAGI (reference sequence). CDR3 size: 13 residues.

V usage is TRBV6-1 and J usage is TRBJ2-1; D may be TRBD2 (6 bases). The CDR3 runs to 14 residues. The germline V and J ends were trimmed by 6 bases and 7 bases, with 16 bases remaining between them. The germline gives CDR1 MNHNS, CDR2 SASEGT. DNA of the CDR3: TGTGCCAGCAGCCTTCATGGGGGGAATAATGAGCAGTTCTTC. Its protein is CASSLHGGNNEQFF.

CDR3 region: CASSPRGLGTDTQYF. CDR3 DNA sequence: TGTGCCAGCAGCCCAAGGGGACTAGGCACAGATACGCAGTATTTT. The rearrangement uses TRBV7-9 and TRBJ2-3, with 8 bases that match TRBD2. The CDR3 length is 15 residues. CDR1 and CDR2 (germline): SEHNR, FQNEAQ (reference sequence). The J segment lost 1 base and the V segment lost 5 bases, leaving 5 bases of the junction unmatched.

The chain carries TRBV14 and TRBJ1-5; D remains ambiguous. The CDR3 is 13 amino acids. Germline V gene data show CDR1 as SGHDN and CDR2 as FVKESK. Trimming stripped 4 bases from V and 2 bases from J, with 6 bases between. CDR3 protein: CASSRGGNQPQHF. As DNA, the CDR3 is TGTGCCAGCAGCCGCGGGGGCAATCAGCCCCAGCATTTT. Complete variable domain (other parts from reference TRBV14 and TRBJ1-5): EAGVTQFPSHSVIEKGQTVTLRCDPISGHDNLYWYRRVMGKEIKFLLHFVKESKQDESGMPNNRFLAERTGGTYSTLKVQPAELEDSGVYFCASSRGGNQPQHFGDGTRLSIL.